These 23 T cell receptor beta chains originate from one sample sequenced in a study of blood T cell repertoires in COVID-19. Sequencing was performed with immunoSEQ multiplex PCR; in TCRdb, only in-frame clones are kept and a portion is missing. This table has 150,000 to 200,000 clones, 85% appearing once. Sequenced: peripheral blood. The receptors were gathered from a human donor with acute or convalescent COVID-19. The donor label of this sample is uncertain.

This clone was seen a single time. This chain joins TRBV4-1 and TRBJ2-7, with unresolved D. The length of the CDR3 is 12 residues. V was shortened by 1 base and J by 9 bases, with 10 bases between the two germline ends. The germline CDR1 and CDR2 sequences are MGHRA and YSYEKL. As DNA, the CDR3 is TGCGCCAGCAGCCAAGGATCTACGGGGCAGTACTTC. Translated, it gives CASSQGSTGQYF.

The DNA of the CDR3 is TGTGCCAGCAGCGGGGGGACAGGGGGCTTCGAAGCTTTCTTT. This encodes CASSGGTGGFEAFF. The chain is built from TRBV6-2 or TRBV6-3 and TRBJ1-1, with 12 nucleotides matching TRBD1. Germline CDR1 MNHEY, CDR2 SVGEGT. Trimming took 6 bases from V and 8 from J; bases not matched to a gene: 7. The CDR3 covers 14 residues.

The rearrangement uses TRBV30 and TRBJ1-2; possibly TRBD1 for D (5 bases). The CDR3 contains 13 residues. Germline-derived CDR1 and CDR2 are GTSNPN and SVGIG (reference sequence). Trimming removed 3 bases from V and 5 bases from J, with 13 bases in between. CDR3 residues: CAWRRPGLYGYTF. The DNA of the CDR3 is TGTGCCTGGAGAAGGCCAGGGCTTTATGGCTACACCTTC.

The chain uses TRBV9 and TRBJ1-1; no definite D call. V lost 5 bases and J 3 bases, leaving 11 bases between the germline ends. CDR1 SGDLS and CDR2 YYNGEE come from the germline V gene. The CDR3 is made up of 13 amino acids. The CDR3 loop is CASSFGSDTEAFF. The CDR3 DNA reads as TGTGCCAGCAGTTTCGGGAGTGACACTGAAGCTTTCTTT.

This chain connects TRBV21-1 to TRBJ1-2. TRBV21-1 constitutes a pseudogene. The CDR3 extends over 15 amino acids. CDR3 region: CASSKVRVRDYGYTF. The CDR3 bases are TGTGCCAGCAGCAAAGTGCGGGTGAGGGACTATGGCTACACCTTC.

The chain is built from TRBV9 and TRBJ1-4, with 7 bases that match TRBD1. This CDR3 has 15 residues. Germline loops: CDR1 SGDLS, CDR2 YYNGEE. The ends lost 3 bases at V and 8 bases at J; junction bases unmatched: 10. CDR3 sequence: CASSATGTEQEKLFF. Here the CDR3 DNA reads TGTGCCAGCAGCGCTACCGGGACAGAGCAGGAAAAACTGTTTTTT.

This clone was counted once. V gene TRBV19 combines with J gene TRBJ1-5; TRBD1 aligns across 11 bases. CDR1 is LNHDA and CDR2 is SQIVND in the germline V gene (reference sequence). The CDR3 is 14 residues long. Trimming cost V 5 bases and J 6 bases; bases outside gene matches: 3. The DNA for the CDR3 is TGTGCCAGTAGTGTGGACAGGGGGCTTCAGCCCCAGCATTTT. Its protein product is CASSVDRGLQPQHF.

The chain couples TRBV4-1 to TRBJ2-1, with D unclear. CDR1 is MGHRA and CDR2 is YSYEKL in the germline V gene. V lost 4 bases and J 0 bases, leaving 10 bases between the germline ends. The CDR3 totals 15 residues. CDR3 nucleotide sequence: TGCGCCAGCAGCCTCGCCCCGAGCTCCTACAATGAGCAGTTCTTC. It encodes CASSLAPSSYNEQFF.

This clone was recorded only once. The rearrangement links TRBV7-6 to TRBJ2-5; 11 bases are a match to TRBD2. The V segment lost 5 bases and the J segment 7 bases; nucleotides outside the gene matches: 9. Germline-derived CDR1 and CDR2 are SGHVS and FNYEAQ. This CDR3 has 15 residues. CDR3 in DNA: TGTGCCAGCAGCCTTAGCGGGGGGGCCGTCGGGACCCAGTACTTC. Translation: CASSLSGGAVGTQYF.

The rearrangement joins TRBV18 to TRBJ2-6; 7 bases map to TRBD1. The CDR3 is 16 residues long. The ends lost 3 bases at V and 1 base at J; junction bases unmatched: 3. Germline assignment: CDR1 KGHSH and CDR2 LQKENI. In nucleotides, the CDR3 is TGTGCCAGCTCACCTGACAGGGCGTCTGGGGCCAACGTCCTGACTTTC. Translated, it gives CASSPDRASGANVLTF.

The chain links TRBV11-2 to TRBJ1-3; TRBD1 agrees at 9 bases. V lost 5 bases to trimming and J lost 3 bases; unmatched junction nucleotides: 8. CDR1 and CDR2 (germline): SGHAT, FQNNGV. This CDR3 is built from 16 residues. The CDR3: CASSPRTGVGGNTIYF. CDR3 nucleotides: TGTGCCAGCAGCCCCCGGACAGGGGTTGGTGGAAACACCATATATTTT.

The genes are TRBV7-2 and TRBJ2-2; 7 bases line up with TRBD1. Germline CDR1 is SGHTA and CDR2 is FQGNSA. Trimming cost V 5 bases and J 5 bases; bases outside gene matches: 17. The CDR3 has 18 residues. The CDR3 is CASSGRQGFKLMTGELFF. DNA for the CDR3: TGTGCCAGCAGCGGCCGACAGGGCTTTAAGTTAATGACCGGGGAGCTGTTTTTT.

This clone was observed a few times. The chain links TRBV19 to TRBJ1-2; 9 bases fit TRBD1. The V segment lost 7 bases and the J segment 8 bases; nucleotides outside the gene matches: 11. This CDR3 region has 14 residues. The germline V gene has CDR1 LNHDA and CDR2 SQIVND (reference sequence). CDR3 nucleotide sequence: TGTGCCAGTACAGCTGCCGGGACAGGGAACGGCTACACCTTC. This codes for CASTAAGTGNGYTF.

This chain joins TRBV12-3 or TRBV12-4 and TRBJ1-1; D is unresolved. The CDR3 length is 13 residues. Trimming stripped 3 bases from V and 1 base from J, with 6 bases between. CDR3 DNA sequence: TGTGCCAGCAGTTTCGGGAGGAACACTGAAGCTTTCTTT. This encodes CASSFGRNTEAFF.

The J gene is TRBJ2-7, the V gene TRBV6-1, with 7 bases lining up with TRBD1. There are 16 residues in the CDR3. V lost 1 base to trimming and J lost 0 bases; unmatched junction nucleotides: 6. The germline V gene encodes CDR1 MNHNS and CDR2 SASEGT. CDR3 bases: TGTGCCAGCAGTGAAGATCCGACAGGGACCTCCTACGAGCAGTACTTC. Translating it yields CASSEDPTGTSYEQYF.

The rearrangement links TRBV5-4 to TRBJ2-5; TRBD2 agrees at 8 bases. Germline V lookup: CDR1 SGHNT, CDR2 YYREEE (reference sequence). CDR3 length: 14 residues. Unmatched junction bases numbered 4, after V lost 4 bases and J lost 2 bases. This CDR3 is CASSDGGGQETQYF. The DNA for the CDR3 is TGTGCCAGCAGCGACGGGGGGGGGCAAGAGACCCAGTACTTC.

This chain connects TRBV7-6 to TRBJ2-3; D gene ambiguous. CDR1 and CDR2 (germline): SGHVS, FNYEAQ. Trimming took off 7 bases at V and 6 bases at J, with 5 bases between the two ends. The CDR3 spans 10 residues. The CDR3 coding sequence is TGTGCCAGCAACGGGGATACGCAGTATTTT. This codes for CASNGDTQYF.

This chain uses TRBV4-2 with TRBJ1-4; D not certain. CDR1 is LGHNA, CDR2 YNFKEQ, per germline. This CDR3 region has 15 residues. V gave up 4 bases and J gave up 3 bases, with 12 bases separating them. CDR3 in amino acids: CASSLPGAPNEKLFF. The CDR3 nucleotides are TGTGCCAGCAGCCTCCCGGGAGCCCCTAATGAAAAACTGTTTTTT.

The V and J genes are TRBV6-4 and TRBJ1-2; D uncertain. The CDR3 runs 14 residues. V lost 4 bases and J 4 bases, leaving 13 bases between the germline ends. The germline V gene encodes CDR1 MRHNA and CDR2 SNTAGT. The chain's CDR3 is CASSVRPESYGYTF. The CDR3 DNA sequence: TGTGCCAGCAGTGTAAGGCCGGAGTCCTATGGCTACACCTTC.

The rearrangement joins TRBV30 to TRBJ2-7; 7 bases are shared with TRBD1. CDR1 and CDR2 from the germline V gene are GTSNPN and SVGIG (reference sequence). V shed 1 base and J 2 bases; nucleotides not matched to a gene: 8. The CDR3 contains 15 residues. The CDR3 nucleotides read TGTGCCTGGAGTGGGACAGGAGCCTGGGCCTACGAGCAGTACTTC. This gives the protein CAWSGTGAWAYEQYF.

This chain connects TRBV19 to TRBJ1-4; 9 bases line up with TRBD1. Unmatched junction bases numbered 7, after V lost 5 bases and J lost 3 bases. Per the germline V gene, CDR1 is LNHDA and CDR2 is SQIVND (reference sequence). The CDR3 extends over 16 amino acids. CDR3 in amino acids: CASSRTGEPSNEKLFF. The CDR3 DNA sequence: TGTGCCAGTAGTCGGACAGGGGAGCCGTCTAATGAAAAACTGTTTTTT.

The chain has TRBV5-4 and TRBJ1-3; D is undetermined. V was pared by 0 bases and J by 3 bases, with 10 bases between. This CDR3 spans 15 amino acids. CDR1 is SGHNT and CDR2 is YYREEE in the germline V gene (reference sequence). This CDR3 reads CASSLEPGIGNTIYF. CDR3 DNA sequence: TGTGCCAGCAGCTTGGAACCGGGGATTGGAAACACCATATATTTT.

This chain links TRBV5-1 with TRBJ2-5; 8 nucleotides align to TRBD2. The CDR3 length is 14 residues. V lost 6 bases and J lost 4; bases outside the gene matches: 8. Per the germline V gene, CDR1 is SGHRS and CDR2 is YFSETQ. Here the CDR3 DNA reads TGCGCCAGCACCCCGGGGGGGCCTGGAGAGACCCAGTACTTC. It is translated as CASTPGGPGETQYF. The full variable domain, its missing parts supplied by reference TRBV5-1 and TRBJ2-5, is KAGVTQTPRYLIKTRGQQVTLSCSPISGHRSVSWYQQTPGQGLQFLFEYFSETQRNKGNFPGRFSGRQFSNSRSEMNVSTLELGDSALYLCASTPGGPGETQYFGPGTRLLVL.